These T cell receptor beta chains were read from a single sample in a study of cytomegalovirus exposure and HLA in healthy donors. Repertoires were generated with immunoSEQ multiplex PCR, while TCRdb's copy carries only in-frame clones and drops some. The table shows 170,000 or so clones, with around 81% occurring only once. Sequenced material: PBMCs. The receptors shown here come from a man in his forties in good health and CMV-seronegative. Both conserved end residues are part of each CDR3. A D gene is named only where the DNA matches it firmly. The size field is filled for only some rows; it gives once, few, many or a size class.

clone size: NA; D gene: TRBD1; V gene: TRBV4-2; J gene: TRBJ1-2; CDR3 protein: CASSQPEQGADGYTF; CDR3 DNA: TGTGCCAGCAGCCAACCTGAACAGGGGGCGGATGGCTACACCTTC
clone size: few; D gene: TRBD1; V gene: TRBV27; J gene: TRBJ2-7; CDR3 protein: CASSLNRGVGEQYF; CDR3 DNA: TGTGCCAGCAGTTTGAACAGGGGGGTCGGCGAGCAGTACTTC
clone size: NA; D gene: TRBD2; V gene: TRBV30; J gene: TRBJ2-1; CDR3 protein: CAWSYPSGRAREQFF; CDR3 DNA: TGTGCCTGGAGTTACCCTAGCGGGAGGGCCCGTGAGCAGTTCTTC
clone size: NA; D gene: TRBD2; V gene: TRBV7-2; J gene: TRBJ2-3; CDR3 protein: CASSLVFGGGHQDTQYF; CDR3 DNA: TGTGCCAGCAGCTTAGTTTTCGGGGGGGGCCATCAAGATACGCAGTATTTT
clone size: NA; D gene: NA; V gene: TRBV7-8; J gene: TRBJ2-7; CDR3 protein: CASCPGGDSYLEQYF; CDR3 DNA: TGTGCCAGCTGCCCTGGCGGGGACAGCTATCTGGAGCAGTACTTC
clone size: NA; D gene: NA; V gene: TRBV5-4; J gene: TRBJ2-1; CDR3 protein: CASSIPRGSSYNEQFF; CDR3 DNA: TGTGCCAGCAGCATACCGCGGGGTAGCTCCTACAATGAGCAGTTCTTC
clone size: NA; D gene: TRBD2; V gene: TRBV7-2; J gene: TRBJ2-5; CDR3 protein: CASSSLGGGVQETQYF; CDR3 DNA: TGTGCCAGCAGCTCCCTGGGGGGAGGGGTTCAAGAGACCCAGTACTTC
clone size: NA; D gene: NA; V gene: TRBV25-1; J gene: TRBJ2-2; CDR3 protein: CASRFGFTGELFF; CDR3 DNA: TGTGCCAGCAGGTTCGGGTTCACCGGGGAGCTGTTTTTT
clone size: NA; D gene: NA; V gene: TRBV5-5; J gene: TRBJ2-3; CDR3 protein: CASSLLGSDTQYF; CDR3 DNA: TGTGCCAGCAGCTTGCTGGGCTCAGATACGCAGTATTTT
clone size: NA; D gene: NA; V gene: TRBV9; J gene: TRBJ2-6; CDR3 protein: CASSPVPAAGANVLTF; CDR3 DNA: TGTGCCAGCAGCCCCGTCCCGGCGGCTGGGGCCAACGTCCTGACTTTC
clone size: NA; D gene: NA; V gene: TRBV6-1; J gene: TRBJ2-1; CDR3 protein: CASRKLQGFDEQFF; CDR3 DNA: TGTGCCAGCAGGAAACTCCAGGGATTCGATGAGCAGTTCTTC
clone size: NA; D gene: NA; V gene: TRBV7-6; J gene: TRBJ1-3; CDR3 protein: CASSLDPSYSGNTIYF; CDR3 DNA: TGTGCCAGCAGCTTAGATCCCTCCTACTCTGGAAACACCATATATTTT
clone size: NA; D gene: NA; V gene: TRBV4-2; J gene: TRBJ2-1; CDR3 protein: CASSLAGSGNEQFF; CDR3 DNA: TGTGCCAGCAGCCTAGCTGGCTCGGGTAATGAGCAGTTCTTC
clone size: once; D gene: NA; V gene: TRBV7-9; J gene: TRBJ1-1; CDR3 protein: CASSPRASENTEAFF; CDR3 DNA: TGTGCCAGCAGCCCCCGCGCCTCTGAGAACACTGAAGCTTTCTTT
clone size: NA; D gene: TRBD1; V gene: TRBV7-9; J gene: TRBJ2-7; CDR3 protein: CASSEQGLEEQYF; CDR3 DNA: TGTGCCAGCAGCGAACAGGGGCTAGAAGAGCAGTACTTC
clone size: NA; D gene: TRBD2; V gene: TRBV7-2; J gene: TRBJ2-7; CDR3 protein: CASSRPGAGSYEQYF; CDR3 DNA: TGTGCCAGCAGCCGGCCCGGAGCGGGATCCTACGAGCAGTACTTC
clone size: NA; D gene: NA; V gene: TRBV29-1; J gene: TRBJ1-1; CDR3 protein: CSVRRNTEAFF; CDR3 DNA: TGCAGCGTTAGGAGGAACACTGAAGCTTTCTTT
clone size: NA; D gene: NA; V gene: TRBV5-8; J gene: TRBJ1-5; CDR3 protein: CASSPETGADNQPQHF; CDR3 DNA: TGTGCCAGCAGCCCAGAGACAGGTGCTGACAATCAGCCCCAGCATTTT
clone size: NA; D gene: TRBD2; V gene: TRBV7-2; J gene: TRBJ2-3; CDR3 protein: CASSLVGGGAGTDTQYF; CDR3 DNA: TGTGCCAGCAGCTTAGTCGGCGGGGGGGCCGGGACAGATACGCAGTATTTT
clone size: NA; D gene: NA; V gene: TRBV7-2; J gene: TRBJ2-7; CDR3 protein: CASSQGQARGAYEQYF; CDR3 DNA: TGTGCCAGCAGCCAGGGACAGGCCCGGGGGGCCTACGAGCAGTACTTC
clone size: NA; D gene: NA; V gene: TRBV11-2; J gene: TRBJ1-4; CDR3 protein: CASSRPTETRKLFF; CDR3 DNA: TGTGCCAGCAGCCGTCCGACAGAAACGCGCAAACTGTTTTTT
clone size: NA; D gene: NA; V gene: TRBV27; J gene: TRBJ2-1; CDR3 protein: CASSSPRGGSYNEQFF; CDR3 DNA: TGTGCCAGCAGTTCGCCTCGGGGTGGCTCCTACAATGAGCAGTTCTTC
clone size: few; D gene: NA; V gene: TRBV29-1; J gene: TRBJ1-1; CDR3 protein: CSVDRQGYTEAFF; CDR3 DNA: TGCAGCGTTGACAGGCAGGGTTACACTGAAGCTTTCTTT
clone size: NA; D gene: NA; V gene: TRBV18; J gene: TRBJ1-1; CDR3 protein: CASSPPTNPNTEAFF; CDR3 DNA: TGTGCCAGCTCACCCCCTACCAACCCGAACACTGAAGCTTTCTTT
clone size: NA; D gene: TRBD1; V gene: TRBV27; J gene: TRBJ1-1; CDR3 protein: CASSLGQGARLGAFF; CDR3 DNA: TGTGCCAGCAGTTTAGGACAGGGGGCGCGGTTGGGAGCTTTCTTT
clone size: NA; D gene: TRBD2; V gene: TRBV4-3; J gene: TRBJ2-3; CDR3 protein: CASSPGTSGRGTDTQYF; CDR3 DNA: TGCGCCAGCAGCCCCGGGACTAGCGGGAGGGGAACAGATACGCAGTATTTT
clone size: NA; D gene: NA; V gene: TRBV6-5; J gene: TRBJ1-5; CDR3 protein: CASSRSQGQPQHF; CDR3 DNA: TGTGCCAGCAGCCGATCCCAGGGGCAGCCCCAGCATTTT
clone size: NA; D gene: TRBD2; V gene: TRBV6-5; J gene: TRBJ2-1; CDR3 protein: CASSLAGGLKGEQFF; CDR3 DNA: TGTGCCAGCAGTCTAGCGGGGGGGCTGAAGGGTGAGCAGTTCTTC
clone size: NA; D gene: TRBD2; V gene: TRBV10-1; J gene: TRBJ2-3; CDR3 protein: CASSDLPSGGTDTQYF; CDR3 DNA: TGCGCCAGCAGTGATCTCCCTAGCGGGGGTACGGATACGCAGTATTTT
clone size: few; D gene: NA; V gene: TRBV7-9; J gene: TRBJ1-5; CDR3 protein: CASSSGHNSNQPQHF; CDR3 DNA: TGTGCCAGCAGCTCTGGACATAATAGCAATCAGCCCCAGCATTTT
clone size: NA; D gene: TRBD2; V gene: TRBV19; J gene: TRBJ2-7; CDR3 protein: CASSITGGRAYEQYF; CDR3 DNA: TGTGCCAGTAGTATTACGGGAGGGAGGGCCTACGAGCAGTACTTC
clone size: NA; D gene: TRBD2; V gene: TRBV5-6; J gene: TRBJ2-5; CDR3 protein: CASSSYGLAGGYETQYF; CDR3 DNA: TGTGCCAGCAGCTCGTACGGACTAGCGGGGGGATATGAGACCCAGTACTTC
clone size: NA; D gene: NA; V gene: TRBV6-5; J gene: TRBJ1-5; CDR3 protein: CASSYSQGSQPQHF; CDR3 DNA: TGTGCCAGCAGTTACAGCCAGGGTAGTCAGCCCCAGCATTTT
clone size: NA; D gene: NA; V gene: TRBV5-4; J gene: TRBJ2-2; CDR3 protein: CASSSLSIGAGELFF; CDR3 DNA: TGTGCCAGCAGCTCACTCTCAATAGGGGCTGGGGAGCTGTTTTTT
clone size: NA; D gene: NA; V gene: TRBV11-2; J gene: TRBJ1-1; CDR3 protein: CASSLRGMNTEAFF; CDR3 DNA: TGTGCCAGCAGCTTAAGGGGCATGAACACTGAAGCTTTCTTT
clone size: NA; D gene: TRBD2; V gene: TRBV5-1; J gene: TRBJ2-7; CDR3 protein: CASSLRAGGFYEQYF; CDR3 DNA: TGCGCCAGCAGCTTGAGAGCGGGAGGCTTCTACGAGCAGTACTTC
clone size: NA; D gene: NA; V gene: TRBV2; J gene: TRBJ1-5; CDR3 protein: CASGRDTNQPQHF; CDR3 DNA: TGTGCCAGCGGCCGGGACACGAATCAGCCCCAGCATTTT
clone size: NA; D gene: NA; V gene: TRBV5-5; J gene: TRBJ2-7; CDR3 protein: CASSLGQGPNYEQYF; CDR3 DNA: TGTGCCAGCAGCTTGGGGCAGGGGCCTAACTACGAGCAGTACTTC
clone size: few; D gene: NA; V gene: TRBV5-4; J gene: TRBJ2-7; CDR3 protein: CASSAGTRQVYEQYF; CDR3 DNA: TGTGCCAGCAGCGCCGGGACACGCCAGGTCTACGAGCAGTACTTC
clone size: NA; D gene: NA; V gene: TRBV5-4; J gene: TRBJ2-5; CDR3 protein: CASSLGGLWETQYF; CDR3 DNA: TGTGCCAGCAGCTTGGGGGGGCTCTGGGAGACCCAGTACTTC
clone size: NA; D gene: TRBD2; V gene: TRBV4-3; J gene: TRBJ2-2; CDR3 protein: CASSPGGRNTGELFF; CDR3 DNA: TGCGCCAGCAGCCCGGGGGGACGGAACACCGGGGAGCTGTTTTTT
clone size: NA; D gene: NA; V gene: TRBV25-1; J gene: TRBJ2-3; CDR3 protein: CASSKNRDLRGADTQYF; CDR3 DNA: TGTGCCAGCAGTAAAAACCGGGACTTGAGGGGCGCAGATACGCAGTATTTT
clone size: NA; D gene: NA; V gene: TRBV28; J gene: TRBJ1-2; CDR3 protein: CASTREGANYGYTF; CDR3 DNA: TGTGCCAGCACCCGAGAAGGAGCTAACTATGGCTACACCTTC
clone size: NA; D gene: TRBD1; V gene: TRBV6-1; J gene: TRBJ1-3; CDR3 protein: CASRQGAGNTIYF; CDR3 DNA: TGTGCCAGTCGACAGGGGGCAGGAAACACCATATATTTT
clone size: NA; D gene: TRBD2; V gene: TRBV5-4; J gene: TRBJ2-1; CDR3 protein: CASSLLAGGRGEQFF; CDR3 DNA: TGTGCCAGCAGCTTATTGGCGGGGGGCCGGGGTGAGCAGTTCTTC
clone size: NA; D gene: NA; V gene: TRBV2; J gene: TRBJ2-5; CDR3 protein: CASSEESQETQYF; CDR3 DNA: TGTGCCAGCAGTGAGGAGTCTCAAGAGACCCAGTACTTC
clone size: NA; D gene: NA; V gene: TRBV27; J gene: TRBJ1-1; CDR3 protein: CASSKRADTEAFF; CDR3 DNA: TGTGCCAGCAGTAAGAGGGCTGACACTGAAGCTTTCTTT
clone size: NA; D gene: TRBD1; V gene: TRBV6-6; J gene: TRBJ1-5; CDR3 protein: CASTQQGAGNQPQHF; CDR3 DNA: TGTGCCAGCACTCAACAGGGGGCGGGCAATCAGCCCCAGCATTTT
clone size: once; D gene: TRBD2; V gene: TRBV6-5; J gene: TRBJ2-2; CDR3 protein: CASRQTGTTTGELFF; CDR3 DNA: TGTGCCAGCAGACAAACCGGGACTACTACCGGGGAGCTGTTTTTT
clone size: NA; D gene: TRBD1; V gene: TRBV5-6; J gene: TRBJ2-7; CDR3 protein: CASSLATGAYEQYF; CDR3 DNA: TGTGCCAGCAGCCTGGCCACAGGGGCTTACGAGCAGTACTTC
clone size: NA; D gene: NA; V gene: TRBV4-3; J gene: TRBJ2-7; CDR3 protein: CASSQGVGAWEQYF; CDR3 DNA: TGCGCCAGCAGCCAAGGTGTGGGGGCCTGGGAGCAGTACTTC
clone size: few; D gene: NA; V gene: TRBV21-1; J gene: TRBJ2-5; CDR3 protein: CASILQREWGETQYF; CDR3 DNA: TGTGCCAGCATATTACAGCGGGAGTGGGGGGAGACCCAGTACTTC
clone size: NA; D gene: TRBD1; V gene: TRBV7-3; J gene: TRBJ2-2; CDR3 protein: CASSTHTGAGTGELFF; CDR3 DNA: TGTGCCAGCAGCACCCATACAGGGGCGGGCACCGGGGAGCTGTTTTTT
clone size: NA; D gene: NA; V gene: TRBV6-5; J gene: TRBJ2-1; CDR3 protein: CATRGIGYNEQFF; CDR3 DNA: TGTGCCACGAGGGGGATCGGCTACAATGAGCAGTTCTTC
clone size: NA; D gene: TRBD1; V gene: TRBV5-1; J gene: TRBJ1-2; CDR3 protein: CASSSTGGYGYTF; CDR3 DNA: TGCGCCAGCAGCTCTACAGGGGGCTATGGCTACACCTTC
clone size: NA; D gene: NA; V gene: TRBV5-1; J gene: TRBJ2-5; CDR3 protein: CASSRAEGQETQYF; CDR3 DNA: TGCGCCAGCAGCAGGGCGGAGGGCCAAGAGACCCAGTACTTC
clone size: NA; D gene: TRBD1; V gene: TRBV9; J gene: TRBJ1-3; CDR3 protein: CASSVGTGASGDTIYF; CDR3 DNA: TGTGCCAGCAGCGTCGGGACAGGGGCCTCCGGAGACACCATATATTTT
clone size: NA; D gene: NA; V gene: TRBV19; J gene: TRBJ1-1; CDR3 protein: CASSSDSMMNTEAFF; CDR3 DNA: TGTGCCAGTAGTTCGGACAGTATGATGAACACTGAAGCTTTCTTT
clone size: NA; D gene: NA; V gene: TRBV25-1; J gene: TRBJ1-3; CDR3 protein: CASSRSSDSGNTIYF; CDR3 DNA: TGTGCCAGCAGTCGATCCAGTGACTCTGGAAACACCATATATTTT